These 10 T cell receptor beta chains share one sample of origin, sequenced in a study of T cell responses to AZD1222 COVID-19 vaccine. The method was immunoSEQ multiplex PCR; TCRdb's version includes in-frame clones alone and lacks a portion of them. Of under 35,000 clones in the sample, more than 75% were seen once. Here the sequenced sample was peripheral blood, taken 28 days after the second AZD1222 dose. These TCRs come from an adult who received the AZD1222 COVID-19 vaccine.

CDR3 sequence (DNA): TGTGCCAGCAGCTCCCAAACGAGCCCGGCGGATACGCAGTATTTT. Translated, it gives CASSSQTSPADTQYF. The chain carries TRBV5-4 and TRBJ2-3; no clear D. V was pared by 3 bases and J by 6 bases, with 17 bases between. The germline V gene has CDR1 SGHNT and CDR2 YYREEE (reference sequence). The CDR3 has 15 residues.

V is TRBV11-1 and J is TRBJ2-3; D is unclear. The CDR3 runs to 12 residues. V dropped 5 bases and J dropped 6 bases, with 9 bases sitting between them. The germline gives CDR1 SGHAT, CDR2 FQDESV (reference sequence). CDR3 coding DNA: TGTGCCAGCAGCCAAAGGCGGGATACGCAGTATTTT. Translating it yields CASSQRRDTQYF.

The J gene is TRBJ1-1, the V gene TRBV28; D perhaps matches TRBD1 (6 bases). The length of the CDR3 is 16 residues. The V and J ends lost 4 bases and 1 base respectively, with 16 bases between them. Germline CDR1 and CDR2: MDHEN and SYDVKM. The DNA of the CDR3 is TGTGCCAGCAGTTCGCTAACAAGGGGGGAGAACACTGAAGCTTTCTTT. Translated: CASSSLTRGENTEAFF. The full variable domain, completed using reference TRBV28 and TRBJ1-1, is DVKVTQSSRYLVKRTGEKVFLECVQDMDHENMFWYRQDPGLGLRLIYFSYDVKMKEKGDIPEGYSVSREKKERFSLILESASTNQTSMYLCASSSLTRGENTEAFFGQGTRLTVV.

This clone appeared a single time. The chain uses TRBV6-6 and TRBJ2-7; tentatively, D is TRBD1 (6 bases). The CDR3 contains 13 residues. Trimming pared 7 bases from V and 4 bases from J, leaving 14 bases between. In germline, CDR1 is MNHNY, CDR2 SVGAGI (reference sequence). The CDR3: CASTDTGSYEQYF. The DNA for the CDR3 is TGTGCCAGCACCGACACAGGGAGTTACGAGCAGTACTTC.

The chain recombines TRBV9 with TRBJ1-1, with TRBD1 as a possible D gene (6 bases). This CDR3 is built from 15 residues. CDR1 is SGDLS and CDR2 is YYNGEE in the germline V gene. V lost 2 bases to trimming and J lost 3 bases, with 14 bases between them. The CDR3 region has the DNA TGTGCCAGCAGCGTCGGACAGAGCAGGGACACTGAAGCTTTCTTT. Amino acid sequence: CASSVGQSRDTEAFF.

The V gene is TRBV6-5, the J gene TRBJ2-2; D remains ambiguous. CDR1 is MNHEY, CDR2 SVGAGI, per germline. This CDR3 is 15 amino acids long. Trimming removed 6 bases at V and 4 bases at J, with 15 bases between. The CDR3 coding sequence is TGTGCCAGCAGCCACTCCTCCGGTGCCACCGGGGAGCTGTTTTTT. Translation gives CASSHSSGATGELFF.

The chain carries TRBV10-3 and TRBJ2-5; D remains ambiguous. Trimming cost V 4 bases and J 4 bases, with 13 bases left between them. The V gene's germline CDR1 is ENHRY and CDR2 SYGVKD. The CDR3 has 14 amino acids. For the CDR3, the DNA is TGTGCCATCAGTGGTGGGCCCGCACCAGAGACCCAGTACTTC. Its protein is CAISGGPAPETQYF.

This sequence joins TRBV7-3 and TRBJ2-3; D remains ambiguous. V shed 4 bases and J shed 0 bases, with 2 bases lying between them. The germline V gene has CDR1 SGHTA and CDR2 FQGTGA. CDR3 length: 12 amino acids. CDR3 bases: TGTGCCAGCAGCTCCAGCACAGATACGCAGTATTTT. Protein product: CASSSSTDTQYF.

The V call is TRBV6-1, the J call TRBJ2-2, with a possible D match to TRBD1 (5 bases). V shed 2 bases and J shed 5 bases, with 12 bases lying between them. CDR3 length: 15 residues. Germline values: CDR1 MNHNS, CDR2 SASEGT. The CDR3 sequence is CASSEPGLGTGELFF. The CDR3 coding sequence is TGTGCCAGCAGTGAACCAGGGTTGGGAACCGGGGAGCTGTTTTTT.

The rearrangement links TRBV13 to TRBJ2-7; D is perhaps TRBD1 (6 bases). The CDR3 consists of 13 residues. V shed 4 bases and J shed 3 bases, with 10 bases lying between them. CDR1 PRHDT and CDR2 FYEKMQ come from the germline V gene (reference sequence). CDR3 nucleotide sequence: TGTGCCAGCAGCTGGGGACATCTCTACGAGCAGTACTTC. Translating gives CASSWGHLYEQYF.